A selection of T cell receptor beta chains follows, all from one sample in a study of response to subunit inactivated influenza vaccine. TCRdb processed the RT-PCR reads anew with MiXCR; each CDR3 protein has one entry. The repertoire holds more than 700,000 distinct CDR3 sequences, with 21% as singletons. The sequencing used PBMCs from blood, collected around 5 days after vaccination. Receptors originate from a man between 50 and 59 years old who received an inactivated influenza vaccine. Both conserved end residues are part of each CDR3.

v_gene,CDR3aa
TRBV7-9,CASSPRGRGETQYF
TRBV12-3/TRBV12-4,CASRQGRVGYEQYF
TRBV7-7,CASSRRLAGVNEQYF
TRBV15,CATSREAGTQETQYF
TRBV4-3,CASSPLIGDNEQFF
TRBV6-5,CASSYQTGEQFF
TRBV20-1,CSAREGGRRTWAETQYF
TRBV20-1,CSARTGTTGANVLTF
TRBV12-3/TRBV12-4,CASRKGLAGVYNEQFF
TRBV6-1,CASAVFRGPYEQYF
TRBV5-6,CASSPTGQGFYNEQFF